This TCR beta chain derives from a study of T-cell memory formation after mild COVID-19. Study information: Each donor largely had its own TCR clusters.

Researchers used 5'RACE with constant-segment primers to make TCR alpha and TCR beta cDNA libraries that carry sample barcodes and UMIs. One entry per CDR3 protein results from TCRdb running MiXCR on the 5' RACE reads. Counted here are 300,000 to 400,000 distinct CDR3 sequences, approximately 15% occurring once; the ten biggest clones make up roughly 22%. The CDR3 runs 14 residues. Trimming at V came to 2 bases and at J to 7 bases, leaving 8 bases not matched to a gene. Looked up from germline, CDR1 is SGHNT and CDR2 is YYREEE (reference sequence). Note on this clonotype: Its target is not known.

General observations from the study: Whether day 37 second-wave clones are SARS-CoV-2-specific was not confirmed. Clones contracting across day 15 to 85 had a balanced CD4/CD8 profile; later expanding clones leaned CD4+.

This chain connects TRBV5-4 to TRBJ2-5; 7 bases are a match to TRBD2. The TCR comes from a man aged 18 to 30 who had mild COVID-19 (a few samples of this study predate the infection). Cell type and time point are not known. Sequenced input: PBMCs or a T cell subset sorted from them (not recorded which). The CDR3, as DNA: TGTGCCAGCAGCTTTGGGGAGCCGGGGGGGACCCAGTACTTC. This gives the protein CASSFGEPGGTQYF.